This TCR beta chain was documented in a study of shared clonotypes between healthy human individuals. Germline V gene sequence: CDR1 SGHTA, CDR2 FQGNSA. The CDR3 is made up of 17 amino acids. Trimming cost V 5 bases and J 0 bases; bases outside gene matches: 8. The repertoire was sequenced with immunoSEQ multiplex PCR; TCRdb's copy has only in-frame clones and lacks some. The data hold 950,000 to 1,300,000 clones, with approximately 72% observed a single time. This sequence joins TRBV7-2 and TRBJ1-3, with 9 bases matching TRBD1. The source of this sequence is a man aged 18 to 30 in good health. Input material: memory CD4+ T cells sorted from blood. Subset: CD45RA-negative fraction. CDR3 protein: CASSMGTGPTSGNTIYF. The CDR3 nucleotides are TGTGCCAGCAGCATGGGGACAGGGCCGACCTCTGGAAACACCATATATTTT.